This TCR beta chain was identified during a study of T cell responses to AZD1222 COVID-19 vaccine. Study-level findings and limits: Unmutated regions of variants are reportedly targeted by nearly half of spike-specific TCRs.

A note on this clone: Its antigen is undetermined.

Germline V lookup: CDR1 KGHSH, CDR2 LQKENI. Trimming cost V 5 bases and J 6 bases; bases outside gene matches: 6. This CDR3 region has 13 residues. Method: immunoSEQ multiplex PCR; TCRdb's copy keeps in-frame clones and lacks some. The table has about 89,000 clones, around 89% seen once. This sample comprised peripheral blood, obtained 28 days after the second AZD1222 dose. This sequence was found in an adult who received the AZD1222 COVID-19 vaccine. This chain connects TRBV18 to TRBJ2-7, with 8 nucleotides matching TRBD2. CDR3 in amino acids: CASSGGGLAEQYF. The CDR3 nucleotides read TGTGCCAGCTCAGGCGGGGGGCTCGCCGAGCAGTACTTC.